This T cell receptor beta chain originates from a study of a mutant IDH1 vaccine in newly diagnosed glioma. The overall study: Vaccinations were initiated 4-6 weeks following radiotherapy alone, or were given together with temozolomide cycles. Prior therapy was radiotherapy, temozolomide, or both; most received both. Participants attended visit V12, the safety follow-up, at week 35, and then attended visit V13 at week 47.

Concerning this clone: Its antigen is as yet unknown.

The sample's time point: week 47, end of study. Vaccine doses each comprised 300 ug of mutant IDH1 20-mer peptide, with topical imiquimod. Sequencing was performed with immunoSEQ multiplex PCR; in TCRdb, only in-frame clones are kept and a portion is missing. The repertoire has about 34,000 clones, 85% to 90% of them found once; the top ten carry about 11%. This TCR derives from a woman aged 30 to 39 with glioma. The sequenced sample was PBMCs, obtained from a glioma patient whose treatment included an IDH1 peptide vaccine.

CDR3: CAWSLGVYNSPLHF. The CDR3 coding sequence is TGTGCCTGGAGCCTCGGGGTCTATAATTCACCCCTCCACTTT. The gene calls are TRBV30 and TRBJ1-6; D gene uncertain. This CDR3 spans 14 amino acids. Germline V CDR1 and CDR2: GTSNPN, SVGIG (reference sequence). Deletions cut 3 bases from V and 3 bases from J, with 9 bases between.